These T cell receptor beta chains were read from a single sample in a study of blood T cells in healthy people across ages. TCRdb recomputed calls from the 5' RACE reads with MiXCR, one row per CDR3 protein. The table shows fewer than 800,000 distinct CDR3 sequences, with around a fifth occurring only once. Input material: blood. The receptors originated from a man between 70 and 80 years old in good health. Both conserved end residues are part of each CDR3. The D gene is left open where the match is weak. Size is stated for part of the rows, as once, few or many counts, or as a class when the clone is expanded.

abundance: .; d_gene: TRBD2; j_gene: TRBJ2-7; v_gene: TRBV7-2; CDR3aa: CASSFMAGAGGQNYEQYF; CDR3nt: TGTGCCAGCAGCTTCATGGCAGGAGCGGGAGGCCAAAACTACGAGCAGTACTTC
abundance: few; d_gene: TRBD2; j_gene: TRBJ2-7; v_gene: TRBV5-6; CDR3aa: CASSLLAGNPYEQYF; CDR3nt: TGTGCCAGCAGCTTGTTAGCGGGGAATCCATACGAGCAGTACTTC
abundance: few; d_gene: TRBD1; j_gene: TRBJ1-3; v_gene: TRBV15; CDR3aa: CATSREDRATGNTIYF; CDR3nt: TGTGCCACCAGCAGAGAGGACAGGGCTACTGGAAACACCATATATTTT
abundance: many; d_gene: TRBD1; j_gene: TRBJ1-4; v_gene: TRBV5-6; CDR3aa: CASSLRQGASEKLFF; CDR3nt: TGTGCCAGCAGCCTACGACAGGGGGCGTCTGAAAAACTGTTTTTT
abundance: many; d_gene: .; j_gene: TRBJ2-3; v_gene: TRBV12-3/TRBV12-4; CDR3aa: CASSLGSPTDTQYF; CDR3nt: TGTGCCAGCAGTTTGGGGAGCCCTACAGATACGCAGTATTTT
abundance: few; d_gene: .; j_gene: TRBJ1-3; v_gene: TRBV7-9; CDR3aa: CASSLETASGNTIYF; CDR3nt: TGTGCCAGCAGCTTAGAGACAGCCTCTGGAAACACCATATATTTT
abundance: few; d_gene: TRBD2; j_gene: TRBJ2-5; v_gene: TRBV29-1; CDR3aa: CSVRAPGTLLAETQETQYF; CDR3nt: TGCAGCGTTAGGGCCCCGGGGACCCTTCTAGCGGAAACCCAAGAGACCCAGTACTTC
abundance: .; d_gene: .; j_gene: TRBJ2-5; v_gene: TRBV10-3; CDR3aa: CATGQQETQYF; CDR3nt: TGTGCCACTGGACAGCAAGAGACCCAGTACTTC
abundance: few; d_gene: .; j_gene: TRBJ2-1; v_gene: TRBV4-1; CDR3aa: CASSQVQAPFNEQFF; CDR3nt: TGCGCCAGCAGCCAAGTGCAGGCCCCCTTCAATGAGCAGTTCTTC
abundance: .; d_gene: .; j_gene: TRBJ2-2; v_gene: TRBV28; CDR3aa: CASSSQMTGELFF; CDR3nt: TGTGCCAGCAGTTCTCAAATGACCGGGGAGCTGTTTTTT
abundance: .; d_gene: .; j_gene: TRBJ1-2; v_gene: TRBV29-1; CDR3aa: CSVETRSGYGYTF; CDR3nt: TGCAGCGTTGAAACTCGCAGCGGCTATGGCTACACCTTC
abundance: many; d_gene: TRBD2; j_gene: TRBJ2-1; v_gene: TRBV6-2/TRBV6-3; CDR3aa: CASSRGVYNEQFF; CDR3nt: TGTGCCAGCTCCCGGGGGGTCTACAATGAGCAGTTCTTC
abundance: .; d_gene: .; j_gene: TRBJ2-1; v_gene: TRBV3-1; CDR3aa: CASSHDSSSEQFF; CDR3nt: TGTGCCAGCAGCCACGACAGTAGTTCTGAGCAGTTCTTC
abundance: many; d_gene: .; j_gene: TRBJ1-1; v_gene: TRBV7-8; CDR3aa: CASRPRVNTEAFF; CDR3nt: TGTGCCAGCAGACCCAGGGTAAACACTGAAGCTTTCTTT
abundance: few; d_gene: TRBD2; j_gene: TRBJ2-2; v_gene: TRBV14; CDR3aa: CASSHRGLAGSRTGELFF; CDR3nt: TGTGCCAGCAGCCATCGGGGACTAGCGGGTAGTCGCACCGGGGAGCTGTTTTTT
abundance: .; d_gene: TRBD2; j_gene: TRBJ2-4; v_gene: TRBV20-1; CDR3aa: CSARDDWGGAKNIQYF; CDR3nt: TGCAGTGCTAGAGATGATTGGGGGGGAGCCAAAAACATTCAGTACTTC
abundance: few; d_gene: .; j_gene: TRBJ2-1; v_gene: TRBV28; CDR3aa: CASSLFGKEQFF; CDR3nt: TGTGCCAGCAGTTTATTTGGGAAGGAGCAGTTCTTC
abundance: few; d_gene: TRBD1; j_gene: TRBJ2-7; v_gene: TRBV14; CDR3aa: CASSQAFGQDSYEQYF; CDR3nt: TGTGCCAGCAGCCAAGCGTTTGGACAGGACTCCTACGAGCAGTACTTC
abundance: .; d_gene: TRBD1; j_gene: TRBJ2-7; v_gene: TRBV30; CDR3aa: CAWSVLGTGGEQYF; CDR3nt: TGTGCCTGGAGTGTACTAGGGACAGGGGGCGAGCAGTACTTC
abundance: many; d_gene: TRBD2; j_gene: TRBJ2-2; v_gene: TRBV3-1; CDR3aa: CASSQGGSTGELFF; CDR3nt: TGTGCCAGCAGCCAAGGCGGGAGCACCGGGGAGCTGTTTTTT
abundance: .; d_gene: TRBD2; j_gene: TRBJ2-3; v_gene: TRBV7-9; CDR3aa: CASSLREDSTDTQYF; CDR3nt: TGTGCCAGCAGCTTACGGGAGGATAGCACAGATACGCAGTATTTT
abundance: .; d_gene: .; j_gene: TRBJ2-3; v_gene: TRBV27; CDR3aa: CASAQGRTDTQYF; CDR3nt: TGTGCCAGTGCTCAAGGCAGGACAGATACGCAGTATTTT
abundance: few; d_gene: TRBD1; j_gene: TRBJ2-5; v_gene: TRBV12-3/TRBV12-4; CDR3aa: CASSLIDRVETQYF; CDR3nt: TGTGCCAGCAGTTTAATAGACAGGGTGGAGACCCAGTACTTC
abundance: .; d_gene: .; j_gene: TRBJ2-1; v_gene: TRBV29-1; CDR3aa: CSVERGAASYNEQFF; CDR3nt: TGCAGCGTTGAACGGGGGGCGGCCTCCTACAATGAGCAGTTCTTC
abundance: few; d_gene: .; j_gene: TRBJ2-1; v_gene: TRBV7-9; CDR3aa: CASSLSGAGEQFF; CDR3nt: TGTGCCAGCAGCCTCTCCGGGGCTGGGGAGCAGTTCTTC
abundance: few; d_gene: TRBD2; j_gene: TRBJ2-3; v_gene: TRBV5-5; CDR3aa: CASSLSPSGPNSNTQYF; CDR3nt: TGTGCCAGCAGCTTGTCCCCTAGCGGGCCTAATTCCAATACGCAGTATTTT
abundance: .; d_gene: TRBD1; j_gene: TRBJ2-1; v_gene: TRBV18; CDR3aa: CASSPPDRLNNEQFF; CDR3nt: TGTGCCAGCTCGCCACCGGACAGGCTTAACAATGAGCAGTTCTTC
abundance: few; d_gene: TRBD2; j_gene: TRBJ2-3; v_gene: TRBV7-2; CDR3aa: CASTQLVAGADTQYF; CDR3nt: TGTGCCAGCACCCAGTTGGTAGCGGGAGCAGATACGCAGTATTTT
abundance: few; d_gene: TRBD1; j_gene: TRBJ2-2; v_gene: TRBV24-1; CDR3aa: CATSDPGGRELFF; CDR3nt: TGTGCCACCAGTGACCCAGGGGGCAGGGAGCTGTTTTTT
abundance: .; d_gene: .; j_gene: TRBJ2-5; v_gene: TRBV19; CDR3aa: CASHGAGPETQYF; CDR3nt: TGTGCCAGCCACGGGGCGGGACCGGAGACCCAGTACTTC
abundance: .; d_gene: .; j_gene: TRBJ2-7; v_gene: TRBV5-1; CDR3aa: CASNQTAGDYEQYF; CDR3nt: TGCGCCAGCAACCAGACAGCCGGAGACTACGAGCAGTACTTC
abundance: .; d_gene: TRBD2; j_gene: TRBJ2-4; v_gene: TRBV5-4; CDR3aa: CASSLTSGSDIQYF; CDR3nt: TGTGCCAGCAGCTTAACTAGCGGGAGCGACATTCAGTACTTC
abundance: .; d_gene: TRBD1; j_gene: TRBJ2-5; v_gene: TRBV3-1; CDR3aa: CASSHWGQGGETQYF; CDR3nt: TGTGCCAGCAGCCATTGGGGACAGGGAGGAGAGACCCAGTACTTC
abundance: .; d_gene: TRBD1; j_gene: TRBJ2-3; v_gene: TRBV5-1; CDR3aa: CASSLGQGVITDTQYF; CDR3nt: TGCGCCAGCAGCTTGGGGCAGGGGGTAATCACAGATACGCAGTATTTT
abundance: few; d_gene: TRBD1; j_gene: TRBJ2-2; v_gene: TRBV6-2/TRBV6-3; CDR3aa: CASSEQGVTGELFF; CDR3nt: TGTGCCAGCAGCGAACAGGGGGTAACCGGGGAGCTGTTTTTT
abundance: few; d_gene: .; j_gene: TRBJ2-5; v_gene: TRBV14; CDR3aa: CASSQGWGPQYF; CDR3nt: TGTGCCAGCAGCCAAGGTTGGGGGCCCCAGTACTTC
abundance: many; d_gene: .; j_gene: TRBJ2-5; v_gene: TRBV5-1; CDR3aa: CASSLARLGGQETQYF; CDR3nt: TGCGCCAGCAGCTTGGCGAGACTAGGGGGCCAAGAGACCCAGTACTTC
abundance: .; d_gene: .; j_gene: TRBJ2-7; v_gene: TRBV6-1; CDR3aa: CVSSNLGRYEQYF; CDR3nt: TGTGTCAGCAGCAACTTGGGACGCTACGAGCAGTACTTC
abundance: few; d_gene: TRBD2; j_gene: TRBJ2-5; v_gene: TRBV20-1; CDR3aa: CSARDQAGDVETQYF; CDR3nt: TGCAGTGCTAGAGATCAAGCGGGAGACGTCGAGACCCAGTACTTC
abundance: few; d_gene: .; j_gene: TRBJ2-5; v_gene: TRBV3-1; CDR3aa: CASSQDASRTQYF; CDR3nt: TGTGCCAGCAGCCAAGACGCCTCCCGGACCCAGTACTTC
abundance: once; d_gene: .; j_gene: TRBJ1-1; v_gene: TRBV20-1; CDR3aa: CSARVVGNTEAFF; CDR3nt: TGCAGTGCTAGAGTAGTGGGGAACACTGAAGCTTTCTTT
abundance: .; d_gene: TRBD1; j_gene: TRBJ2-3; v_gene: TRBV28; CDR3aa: CASSTRQGGTDTQYF; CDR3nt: TGTGCCAGCAGTACCCGACAGGGTGGAACAGATACGCAGTATTTT
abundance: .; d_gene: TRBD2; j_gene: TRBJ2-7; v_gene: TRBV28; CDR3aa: CASSPGGASGRYEQYF; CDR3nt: TGTGCCAGCAGTCCCGGAGGGGCTAGCGGGAGATACGAGCAGTACTTC
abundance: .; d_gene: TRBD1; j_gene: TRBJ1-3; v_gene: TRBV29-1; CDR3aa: CSVESPAGGYGNTIYF; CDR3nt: TGCAGCGTTGAAAGCCCAGCAGGGGGTTACGGAAACACCATATATTTT
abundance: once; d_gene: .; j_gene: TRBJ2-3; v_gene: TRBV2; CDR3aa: CASKGLLASTDTQYF; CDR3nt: TGTGCCAGCAAGGGATTACTAGCTAGCACAGATACGCAGTATTTT
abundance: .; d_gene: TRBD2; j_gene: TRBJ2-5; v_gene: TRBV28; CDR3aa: CASRTTLAGGETQYF; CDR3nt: TGTGCCAGCAGAACGACACTAGCGGGAGGAGAGACCCAGTACTTC
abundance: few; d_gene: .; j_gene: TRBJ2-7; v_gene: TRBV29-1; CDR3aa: CSVESSVSYEQYF; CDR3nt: TGCAGCGTTGAGTCTAGCGTCTCCTACGAGCAGTACTTC
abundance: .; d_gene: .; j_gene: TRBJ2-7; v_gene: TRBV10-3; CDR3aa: CAIRSGSEQYF; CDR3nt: TGTGCCATCAGAAGTGGGAGCGAGCAGTACTTC
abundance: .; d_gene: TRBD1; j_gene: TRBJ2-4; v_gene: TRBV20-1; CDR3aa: CSAIPGTALGNIQYF; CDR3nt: TGCAGTGCTATACCTGGGACAGCCCTGGGAAACATTCAGTACTTC
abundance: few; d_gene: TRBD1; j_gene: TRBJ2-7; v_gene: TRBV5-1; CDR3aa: CASTSGQGGPYEQYF; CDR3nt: TGCGCCAGCACCTCTGGACAGGGAGGTCCCTACGAGCAGTACTTC
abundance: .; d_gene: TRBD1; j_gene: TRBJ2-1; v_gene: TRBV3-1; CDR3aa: CASSQAGQGASYNEQFF; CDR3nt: TGTGCCAGCAGCCAAGCGGGACAGGGGGCTTCCTACAATGAGCAGTTCTTC
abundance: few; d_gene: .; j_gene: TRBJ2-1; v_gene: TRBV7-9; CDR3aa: CASSSGQTLKQNF; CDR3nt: TGTGCCAGCAGCTCTGGACAGACCCTGAAGCAGAACTTC
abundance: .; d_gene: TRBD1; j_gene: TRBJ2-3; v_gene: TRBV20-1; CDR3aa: CSASTGVTDTQYF; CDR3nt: TGCAGTGCTTCGACAGGGGTGACAGATACGCAGTATTTT